Reported below is one T cell receptor (beta chain). Antigen: not known. Some clones are missing from TCRdb's copy, which holds only in-frame ones; the method was immunoSEQ multiplex PCR. The data show more than 550,000 clones, with about 90% seen just once and 34% held by the top ten. V was trimmed by 0 bases and J by 0 bases, leaving 8 bases between them. The CDR3 is 15 amino acids. The germline gives CDR1 SGDLS, CDR2 YYNGEE. These data are taken from a study of shared clonotypes between healthy human individuals. Whole-study findings and limits: About 5.2% was the fraction of naive CD4 clonotypes found shared across several donors.

This chain joins TRBV9 and TRBJ2-3; D not certain. This clonotype originated in a man between 18 and 29 years old in good health. Some clones in this sample may be carry-over from other donors' samples. The specimen was memory CD8+ T cells from PBMCs. Regarding subset: CD45RO+ cells pooled with CCR7-negative TemRA cells. This CDR3 reads CASSVGRASTDTQYF. As DNA, the CDR3 is TGTGCCAGCAGCGTAGGTAGGGCTAGCACAGATACGCAGTATTTT.